What follows is one TCR beta chain and its context. This entry is derived from a study of glioma-infiltrating T cells after dendritic cell vaccination. Across the whole study: Autologous tumor lysate was loaded overnight onto monocyte-derived dendritic cells grown about seven days with IL-4 and GM-CSF.

TCRdb's table, derived via immunoSEQ multiplex PCR, lists solely in-frame clones and lacks some. The table includes more than 100,000 clones, more than 80% detected once. PBMC were collected before vaccination, two weeks after the third vaccination, and at progression. Here the sequenced sample was blood, taken before dendritic cell vaccination. The origin of this receptor is a human donor with glioblastoma.

The CDR3 DNA reads as TGTGCCAGCAGTGGGCCGAGCAATCAGCCCCAGCATTTT. This gives the protein CASSGPSNQPQHF. The chain links TRBV6-1 to TRBJ1-5; D not certain. CDR3 size: 13 residues. The V and J ends lost 4 bases and 1 base respectively, with 5 bases between them. Germline V gives CDR1 MNHNS, CDR2 SASEGT.